This T cell receptor beta chain appears in the sequencing data of a study of control samples from healthy donors and cancer patients. After removal of 6 bases from V and 7 bases from J, the junction contained 9 bases not matched to a gene. Germline V gives CDR1 MNHEY, CDR2 SMNVEV (reference sequence). The CDR3 contains 14 residues. Data came from immunoSEQ multiplex PCR; TCRdb stores just in-frame clones and leaves some out. This sample has roughly 120,000 clones, with around 89% found just once. The TCR comes from a man in his fifties or sixties in good health. The specimen was blood. The chain combines TRBV27 with TRBJ2-7, with 10 bases fitting TRBD1. CDR3 region: CASSSGTGAREQYF. CDR3 DNA sequence: TGTGCCAGCAGCTCCGGGACAGGGGCTAGGGAGCAGTACTTC.